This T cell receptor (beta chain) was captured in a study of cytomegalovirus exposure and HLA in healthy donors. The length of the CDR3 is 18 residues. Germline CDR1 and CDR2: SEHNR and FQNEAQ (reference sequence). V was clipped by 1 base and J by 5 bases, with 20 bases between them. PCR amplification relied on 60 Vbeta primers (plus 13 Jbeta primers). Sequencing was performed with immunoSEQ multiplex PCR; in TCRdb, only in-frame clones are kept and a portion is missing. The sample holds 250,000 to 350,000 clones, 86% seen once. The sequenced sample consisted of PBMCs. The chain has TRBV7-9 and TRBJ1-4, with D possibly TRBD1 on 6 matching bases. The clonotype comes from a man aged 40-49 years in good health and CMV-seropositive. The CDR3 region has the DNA TGTGCCAGCAGCTTAGGGGGGGGCAGGTGGAAAAGAAATGAAAAACTGTTTTTT. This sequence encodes CASSLGGGRWKRNEKLFF.